This T cell receptor (beta chain) was documented in a study of control samples from healthy donors and cancer patients (dated by TCRdb to about 2020). Library method: the immunoSEQ multiplex PCR assay. TCRdb carries this immuneACCESS record with in-frame sequences only. Its versions omit some clonotypes, under half of them owing to an unresolved V gene in the studies checked, with the rest unexplained. Present in this sample are 75,000 to 100,000 clones, around 80% of which were seen just once. The ten top clones hold about 2% of the sample. About this clone: Its antigen remains unidentified. No much larger clone is present one base from it, and per-base qualities are unavailable.

Spanning cysteine to phenylalanine, the CDR3 consists of 15 amino acids. The kept DNA is CDR3 alone, 45 bases in frame from the first base. V was cut back by 2 bases and J by 5 bases, leaving a gap of 15 bases between them. CDR1 and CDR2, looked up from the germline V gene (reference sequence), are SGHNT and YYREEE. In this chain, TRBV5-4 is recombined with TRBJ2-3; 6 matching bases give a weak D call of TRBD1. The sample taken for sequencing was blood. This receptor was taken from a man between 60 and 75 years old in good health. The CDR3 reads as follows: CASSFGGGSGDTQYF. The DNA sequence follows: TGTGCCAGCAGCTTTGGGGGCGGCTCTGGAGATACGCAGTATTTT.